Shown below are 21 T cell receptor beta chains from a single sample sequenced in a study of identical twins. MiXCR, run by TCRdb on the 5' RACE reads, gives a single entry per CDR3 protein. The sample contains 400,000 to 500,000 distinct CDR3 sequences, roughly an eighth of which appear only once. These data were also filed under a second study, of yellow fever vaccine responses in identical twins.

Sequencing was performed on CD4+ T cells sorted from blood. The receptor set was obtained from a woman between 18 and 30 years old in good health.

The chain couples TRBV2 to TRBJ2-7; 7 bases map to TRBD2. The junction had 2 bases not matched to a gene; V was cut back by 6 bases and J by 0 bases. The CDR3 is 13 amino acids. Germline assignment: CDR1 SNHLY and CDR2 FYNNEI. CDR3 DNA sequence: TGTGCCAGCAGACTAGCGCTCTCCTACGAGCAGTACTTC. This encodes CASRLALSYEQYF.

In this sample, this clonotype turned up once. This sequence joins TRBV28 and TRBJ2-6, with D possibly being TRBD1 or TRBD2 (6 bases each). Deletions cut 10 bases from V and 1 base from J, with 14 bases between. This CDR3 comprises 15 residues. The germline V gene encodes CDR1 MDHEN and CDR2 SYDVKM. CDR3: CATRGADSGANVLTF. CDR3 sequence (DNA): TGTGCCACGAGGGGGGCCGATTCTGGGGCCAACGTCCTGACTTTC.

In this sample, this clonotype turned up a few times. The chain carries TRBV4-2 and TRBJ2-7; D is undetermined. This CDR3 contains 11 residues. The V end was cut by 1 base, the J end by 9 bases, with 7 bases between. Germline V gene sequence: CDR1 LGHNA, CDR2 YNFKEQ. The CDR3 region has the DNA TGTGCCAGCAGCCAAGGTTCACGGCAGTACTTC. This gives the protein CASSQGSRQYF.

In this sample, this clonotype turned up a few times. The chain couples TRBV29-1 to TRBJ2-7; tentative D call: TRBD2 (5 bases). Trimming removed 3 bases at V and 7 bases at J, with 16 bases between. The length of the CDR3 is 13 residues. Germline V gives CDR1 SQVTM, CDR2 ANQGSEA. The DNA of the CDR3 is TGCAGCGTTGAGATGGGGAGTGGAAGGGAGCAGTACTTC. Its protein product is CSVEMGSGREQYF.

The rearrangement uses TRBV28 and TRBJ2-7; D may be TRBD1 or TRBD2 (5 bases each). This CDR3 has 16 amino acids. Trimming removed 1 base from V and 4 bases from J, with 17 bases in between. Per germline, CDR1 MDHEN and CDR2 SYDVKM. DNA for the CDR3: TGTGCCAGCAGTTTATATACCGGGGCACTCACATACGAGCAGTACTTC. Protein sequence: CASSLYTGALTYEQYF.

The gene calls are TRBV3-1 and TRBJ2-5; 12 positions match TRBD2. Unmatched junction bases numbered 3, after V lost 4 bases and J lost 3 bases. Germline lookup yields CDR1 LGHDT and CDR2 YNNKEL (reference sequence). The length of the CDR3 is 15 residues. Here the CDR3 reads CASSPRLAGEETQYF. DNA for the CDR3: TGTGCCAGCAGCCCGCGACTAGCGGGAGAAGAGACCCAGTACTTC.

The chain has TRBV28 and TRBJ2-5, with unresolved D. The V gene lost 2 bases and the J gene lost 1 base, with 8 bases spanning the gap. The CDR3 sequence is 14 residues long. The germline gives CDR1 MDHEN, CDR2 SYDVKM. The CDR3 region is CASSLIATQETQYF. CDR3 sequence (DNA): TGTGCCAGCAGTTTAATAGCAACCCAAGAGACCCAGTACTTC. The full variable domain, rest sourced from reference TRBV28 and TRBJ2-5, is DVKVTQSSRYLVKRTGEKVFLECVQDMDHENMFWYRQDPGLGLRLIYFSYDVKMKEKGDIPEGYSVSREKKERFSLILESASTNQTSMYLCASSLIATQETQYFGPGTRLLVL.

The V and J genes are TRBV12-3 or TRBV12-4 and TRBJ2-5; D may be TRBD1 or TRBD2 (6 bases each). The CDR3 is made up of 16 amino acids. Between the trimmed V and J ends, which lost 1 base and 2 bases, there was a span of 14 bases. The CDR3 loop is CASSLEGGRGQETQYF. In DNA, the CDR3 is TGTGCCAGCAGTTTAGAAGGGGGGCGCGGGCAAGAGACCCAGTACTTC.

This clonotype was counted between two and nine times. The chain couples TRBV20-1 to TRBJ2-1; 7 positions match TRBD2. Unmatched junction bases numbered 6, after V lost 1 base and J lost 3 bases. The CDR3 totals 15 residues. Per germline, CDR1 DFQATT and CDR2 SNEGSKA (reference sequence). Here the CDR3 DNA reads TGCAGTGCTAGAGCGCGTCTAGCGGTCTACAATGAGCAGTTCTTC. Translating gives CSARARLAVYNEQFF.

In its sample, this clonotype was seen a few times. The CDR3 DNA follows: TGTGCCAGCAGTACCGGGGGAGGGTACGGCTACACCTTC. This sequence encodes CASSTGGGYGYTF. This chain uses TRBV6-1 with TRBJ1-2; a possible D gene is TRBD1 (5 bases). The CDR3 is 13 amino acids. Looked up from germline, CDR1 is MNHNS and CDR2 is SASEGT. The V end was cut by 5 bases, the J end by 8 bases, with 15 bases between.

The genes are TRBV11-2 and TRBJ2-7; possible D gene TRBD1, 6 bases. This CDR3 region has 15 residues. Germline assignment: CDR1 SGHAT and CDR2 FQNNGV. Deletions cut 4 bases from V and 2 bases from J, with 15 bases between. CDR3 nucleotide sequence: TGTGCCAGCAGCTCCAGACAGGCACCTCCCTACGAGCAGTACTTC. It encodes CASSSRQAPPYEQYF.

The chain has TRBV6-2 or TRBV6-3 and TRBJ2-4; 8 positions match TRBD2. The V gene end was trimmed by 5 bases and the J gene end by 1 base; junction bases not matched to a gene: 7. There are 16 residues in the CDR3. Germline CDR1 MNHEY, CDR2 SVGEGT. The chain's CDR3 is CASSDQRELAKNIQYF. The CDR3 region has the DNA TGTGCCAGCAGTGACCAGCGGGAGCTCGCCAAAAACATTCAGTACTTC.

This rearrangement joins TRBV12-3 or TRBV12-4 to TRBJ2-1; 9 bases match TRBD2. There are 14 residues in the CDR3. The junction had 3 bases not matched to a gene; V was cut back by 9 bases and J by 0 bases. CDR3 in amino acids: CASQAGGSYNEQFF. CDR3 sequence (DNA): TGTGCCAGTCAAGCGGGAGGCTCCTACAATGAGCAGTTCTTC.

The J gene is TRBJ2-3, the V gene TRBV5-1, with TRBD1 as a possible D gene (6 bases). This CDR3 is built from 14 residues. CDR1 SGHRS and CDR2 YFSETQ come from the germline V gene. Trimming removed 4 bases at V and 2 bases at J, with 11 bases between. Here the CDR3 reads CASSTGTPTDTQYF. The CDR3 DNA is TGCGCCAGCAGCACCGGGACACCCACAGATACGCAGTATTTT. Looking up the rest from reference TRBV5-1 and TRBJ2-3 gives the full variable domain: KAGVTQTPRYLIKTRGQQVTLSCSPISGHRSVSWYQQTPGQGLQFLFEYFSETQRNKGNFPGRFSGRQFSNSRSEMNVSTLELGDSALYLCASSTGTPTDTQYFGPGTRLTVL.

This clonotype has just a few counts. The chain joins TRBV5-5 to TRBJ2-2; 9 nucleotides line up with TRBD2. Germline loops: CDR1 SGHKS, CDR2 YYEKEE (reference sequence). The CDR3 contains 18 residues. After removal of 0 bases from V and 0 bases from J, the junction contained 6 bases not matched to a gene. In DNA, the CDR3 is TGTGCCAGCAGCTTGGCCGTAATAGCGGGAGCGAACACCGGGGAGCTGTTTTTT. Translation gives CASSLAVIAGANTGELFF. Together with reference TRBV5-5 and TRBJ2-2, the CDR3 gives the full variable domain: DAGVTQSPTHLIKTRGQQVTLRCSPISGHKSVSWYQQVLGQGPQFIFQYYEKEERGRGNFPDRFSARQFPNYSSELNVNALLLGDSALYLCASSLAVIAGANTGELFFGEGSRLTVL.

This clonotype was found a few times. This chain uses TRBV7-2 with TRBJ2-3; TRBD2 matches at 9 bases. Germline V gives CDR1 SGHTA, CDR2 FQGNSA. This CDR3 spans 15 amino acids. V lost 2 bases and J lost 4; bases outside the gene matches: 4. DNA for the CDR3: TGTGCCAGCAGCTTACGGCGGGGGGGCTCAGATACGCAGTATTTT. Translating gives CASSLRRGGSDTQYF.

This clonotype was observed a few times. The V gene is TRBV24-1, the J gene TRBJ2-5; TRBD1 or TRBD2 may be the D gene (5 bases each). CDR3 length equals 14 residues. Germline CDR1 KGHDR, CDR2 SFDVKD. V was clipped by 4 bases and J by 4 bases, with 12 bases between them. The CDR3 DNA is TGTGCCACCAGTGACCGCGTGGGGGTAGAGACCCAGTACTTC. This codes for CATSDRVGVETQYF.

The chain joins TRBV4-2 to TRBJ1-2, with 8 bases matching TRBD1. Germline V gene lookup returns CDR1 LGHNA and CDR2 YNFKEQ. With 5 bases clipped from V and 4 bases from J, the junction kept 6 bases outside the gene matches. The CDR3 is made up of 14 amino acids. CDR3 nucleotides: TGTGCCAGCAGCGCAGCCGGGACAGGCTATGGCTACACCTTC. Amino acids: CASSAAGTGYGYTF.

The gene calls are TRBV20-1 and TRBJ2-3; 8 bases line up with TRBD2. The CDR3 runs to 14 residues. Germline values: CDR1 DFQATT, CDR2 SNEGSKA (reference sequence). V shed 1 base, J shed 4 bases, and the junction held 4 bases outside the gene matches. CDR3 sequence reads: CSARGLAGPDTQYF. The CDR3 coding sequence is TGCAGTGCTAGAGGGCTAGCGGGCCCAGATACGCAGTATTTT.

There are a few counts of this clonotype. The V gene is TRBV6-5, the J gene TRBJ2-2; D unclear. Trimming took 4 bases from V and 0 from J, leaving 12 bases between them. Germline V CDR1 and CDR2: MNHEY, SVGAGI. This CDR3 is 16 amino acids long. As DNA, the CDR3 is TGTGCCAGCAGTTCCTTATGGACGTCGAACACCGGGGAGCTGTTTTTT. Protein sequence: CASSSLWTSNTGELFF.

This chain links TRBV18 with TRBJ1-1, with D unresolved. Trimming took 3 bases from V and 4 from J, leaving 12 bases between them. Germline lookup yields CDR1 KGHSH and CDR2 LQKENI. This CDR3 region has 14 residues. CDR3 coding DNA: TGTGCCAGCTCACCGTCGGGGTTAGGCACTGAAGCTTTCTTT. Translating gives CASSPSGLGTEAFF.